Below are 10 T cell receptor beta chains sequenced from a single sample in a study of T cell responses to AZD1222 COVID-19 vaccine. The assay was immunoSEQ multiplex PCR, and TCRdb's table has in-frame clones only and misses some. Found here are about 78,000 clones, roughly 90% of them singletons; the top ten hold over 1.1%. Sequences were derived from peripheral blood, sampled 28 days after the second AZD1222 dose. The origin of the receptors is an adult who received the AZD1222 COVID-19 vaccine.

V and J are TRBV27 and TRBJ1-6; tentatively, D is TRBD1 (6 bases). Germline V gene lookup returns CDR1 MNHEY and CDR2 SMNVEV (reference sequence). The germline V and J ends were trimmed by 4 bases and 4 bases, with 26 bases remaining between them. CDR3 length equals 20 residues. The CDR3 spells CASSSSIGGGRDYYNSPLHF. CDR3 DNA: TGTGCCAGCAGTTCCTCCATAGGGGGGGGCAGAGATTATTATAATTCACCCCTCCACTTT.

The V and J genes are TRBV13 and TRBJ2-1; a weak D match, TRBD2 (5 bases). The CDR3 consists of 16 residues. V lost 5 bases and J lost 11, with 25 bases in between. CDR1 and CDR2 from the germline V gene are PRHDT and FYEKMQ (reference sequence). CDR3 bases: TGTGCCAGCAGCCCGCCGGAGGATGGGGTTGGGAAAAAGCAGTTCTTC. Protein: CASSPPEDGVGKKQFF.

V and J are TRBV27 and TRBJ2-3; D not resolved. This CDR3 has 12 amino acids. Trimming removed 3 bases at V and 4 bases at J, with 5 bases between. CDR1 and CDR2 (germline): MNHEY, SMNVEV (reference sequence). The CDR3 loop reads CASSFAADTQYF. In nucleotides, the CDR3 is TGTGCCAGCAGTTTTGCCGCAGATACGCAGTATTTT.

This sequence joins TRBV5-1 and TRBJ2-7; TRBD1 matches at 11 bases. CDR3 size: 17 residues. J lost 0 bases, V lost 1 base, and 6 bases had no gene match. The germline V gene has CDR1 SGHRS and CDR2 YFSETQ. Here the CDR3 reads CASSLPGQGGLSYEQYF. The CDR3 DNA reads as TGCGCCAGCAGCTTGCCGGGACAGGGGGGGCTCTCCTACGAGCAGTACTTC.

The V and J genes are TRBV18 and TRBJ1-6; 7 bases align to TRBD1. CDR1 is KGHSH and CDR2 is LQKENI in the germline V gene. Trimming at V came to 6 bases and at J to 5 bases, leaving 13 bases not matched to a gene. The CDR3 sequence is 17 residues long. The CDR3 is CASSSRGTESNNSPLHF. In nucleotides, the CDR3 is TGTGCCAGCTCGTCTAGAGGGACAGAATCTAATAATTCACCCCTCCACTTT.

This sequence joins TRBV18 and TRBJ2-7, with D perhaps TRBD1 (5 bases). CDR1 and CDR2 from the germline V gene are KGHSH and LQKENI. This CDR3 has 15 residues. V was clipped by 1 base and J by 5 bases, with 15 bases between them. This chain's CDR3 is CASSPQRDSRDEQYF. For the CDR3, the DNA is TGTGCCAGCTCACCACAGCGAGACAGTCGCGACGAGCAGTACTTC.

The CDR3: CASSPRGSMNTEAFF. As DNA, the CDR3 is TGTGCCAGCTCACCCAGGGGCAGTATGAACACTGAAGCTTTCTTT. The chain joins TRBV18 to TRBJ1-1, with a tentative D call TRBD1 (6 bases). This CDR3 contains 15 residues. V shed 3 bases and J shed 0 bases, with 11 bases lying between them. Germline V gives CDR1 KGHSH, CDR2 LQKENI.

This clone came up once. The rearrangement links TRBV6-2 or TRBV6-3 to TRBJ2-5, with TRBD1 as a possible D gene (5 bases). CDR1 is MNHEY, CDR2 SVGEGT, per germline. Trimming pared 0 bases from V and 3 bases from J, leaving 11 bases between. This CDR3 spans 15 amino acids. The CDR3 DNA reads as TGTGCCAGCAGTTACTCACGCAGGGTAGAAGAGACCCAGTACTTC. It translates to CASSYSRRVEETQYF.

This chain connects TRBV7-2 to TRBJ2-7; 11 bases align to TRBD1. The CDR3 totals 14 residues. Germline CDR1 is SGHTA and CDR2 is FQGNSA. Trimming at V came to 4 bases and at J to 6 bases, leaving 5 bases not matched to a gene. The CDR3 nucleotides are TGTGCCAGCAGCTCGGACAGGGGGCAGGTCGAGCAGTACTTC. It yields the protein CASSSDRGQVEQYF.

The V gene is TRBV18, the J gene TRBJ1-5, with no clear D. Germline lookup yields CDR1 KGHSH and CDR2 LQKENI. This CDR3 has 15 amino acids. V lost 0 bases to trimming and J lost 1 base, with 7 bases between them. As DNA, the CDR3 is TGTGCCAGCTCACCACCGGGAGCAAGCAATCAGCCCCAGCATTTT. It specifies CASSPPGASNQPQHF.